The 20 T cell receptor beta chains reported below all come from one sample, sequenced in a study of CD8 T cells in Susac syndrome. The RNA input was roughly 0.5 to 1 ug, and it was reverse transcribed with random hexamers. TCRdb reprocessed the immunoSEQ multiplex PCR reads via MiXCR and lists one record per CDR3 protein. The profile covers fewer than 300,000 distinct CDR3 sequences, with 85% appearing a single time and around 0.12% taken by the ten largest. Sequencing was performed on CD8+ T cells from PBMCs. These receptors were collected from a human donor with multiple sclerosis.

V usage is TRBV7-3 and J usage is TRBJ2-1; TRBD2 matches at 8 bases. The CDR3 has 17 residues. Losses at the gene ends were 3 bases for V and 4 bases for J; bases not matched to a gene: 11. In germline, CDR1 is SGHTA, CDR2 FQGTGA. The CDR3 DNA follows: TGTGCCAGCAGCTTCGGGCTCGGGCGGGAGGAGTACAATGAGCAGTTCTTC. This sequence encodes CASSFGLGREEYNEQFF.

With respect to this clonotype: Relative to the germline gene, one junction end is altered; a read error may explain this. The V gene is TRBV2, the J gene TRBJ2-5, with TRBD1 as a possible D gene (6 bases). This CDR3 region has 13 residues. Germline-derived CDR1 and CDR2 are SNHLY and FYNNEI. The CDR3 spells CASRDAGAPRLHF. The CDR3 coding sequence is TGTGCCAGCAGGGACGCAGGGGCCCCCCGTTTGCACTTC.

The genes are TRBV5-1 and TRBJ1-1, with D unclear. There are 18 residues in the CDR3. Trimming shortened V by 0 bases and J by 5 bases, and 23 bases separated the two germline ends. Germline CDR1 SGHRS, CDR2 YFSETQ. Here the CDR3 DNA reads TGCGCCAGCAGCTTGGAAAACGGACCGCAAAACGGAGAAACTGAAGCTTTCTTT. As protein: CASSLENGPQNGETEAFF.

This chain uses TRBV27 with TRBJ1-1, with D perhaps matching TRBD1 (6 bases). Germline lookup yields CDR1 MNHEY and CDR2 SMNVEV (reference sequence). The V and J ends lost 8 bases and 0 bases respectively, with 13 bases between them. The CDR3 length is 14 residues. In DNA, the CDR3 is TGTGCCAGCCATCCTGGGACAATGAACACTGAAGCTTTCTTT. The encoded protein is CASHPGTMNTEAFF.

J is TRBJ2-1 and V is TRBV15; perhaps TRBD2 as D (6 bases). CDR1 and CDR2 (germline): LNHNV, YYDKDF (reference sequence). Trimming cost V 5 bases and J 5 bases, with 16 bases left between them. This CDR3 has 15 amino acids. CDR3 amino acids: CATSSSGLTDNEQFF. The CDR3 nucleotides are TGTGCCACCAGCTCATCCGGACTAACTGACAATGAGCAGTTCTTC. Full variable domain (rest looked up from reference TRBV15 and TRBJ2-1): DAMVIQNPRYQVTQFGKPVTLSCSQTLNHNVMYWYQQKSSQAPKLLFHYYDKDFNNEADTPDNFQSRRPNTSFCFLDIRSPGLGDTAMYLCATSSSGLTDNEQFFGPGTRLTVL.

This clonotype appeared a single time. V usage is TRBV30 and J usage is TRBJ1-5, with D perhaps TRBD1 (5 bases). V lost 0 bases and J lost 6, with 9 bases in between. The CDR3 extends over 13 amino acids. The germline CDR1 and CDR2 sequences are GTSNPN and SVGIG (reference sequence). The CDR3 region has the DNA TGTGCCTGGAGTGTAGGGGATGGTCAGCCCCAGCATTTT. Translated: CAWSVGDGQPQHF.

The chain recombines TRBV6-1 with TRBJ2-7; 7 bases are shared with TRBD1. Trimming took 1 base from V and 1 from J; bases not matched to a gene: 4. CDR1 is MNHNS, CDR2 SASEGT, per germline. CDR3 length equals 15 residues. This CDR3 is CASSEVTQGSYEQYF. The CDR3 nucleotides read TGTGCCAGCAGTGAAGTAACACAGGGGTCCTACGAGCAGTACTTC.

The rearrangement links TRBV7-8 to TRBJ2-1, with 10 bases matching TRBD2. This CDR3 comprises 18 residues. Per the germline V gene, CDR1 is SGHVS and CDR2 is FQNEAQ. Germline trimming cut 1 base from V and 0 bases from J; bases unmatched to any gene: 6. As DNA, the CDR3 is TGTGCCAGCAGCTTAGGGCTAGCGGGAGCGATCTCCTACAATGAGCAGTTCTTC. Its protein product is CASSLGLAGAISYNEQFF.

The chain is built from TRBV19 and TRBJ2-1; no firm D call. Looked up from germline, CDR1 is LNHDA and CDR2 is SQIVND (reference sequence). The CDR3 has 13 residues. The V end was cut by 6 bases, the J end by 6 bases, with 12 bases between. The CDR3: CASSLGPLNEQFF. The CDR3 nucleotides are TGTGCCAGTAGCCTCGGACCCCTCAATGAGCAGTTCTTC. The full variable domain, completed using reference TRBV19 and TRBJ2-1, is DGGITQSPKYLFRKEGQNVTLSCEQNLNHDAMYWYRQDPGQGLRLIYYSQIVNDFQKGDIAEGYSVSREKKESFPLTVTSAQKNPTAFYLCASSLGPLNEQFFGPGTRLTVL.

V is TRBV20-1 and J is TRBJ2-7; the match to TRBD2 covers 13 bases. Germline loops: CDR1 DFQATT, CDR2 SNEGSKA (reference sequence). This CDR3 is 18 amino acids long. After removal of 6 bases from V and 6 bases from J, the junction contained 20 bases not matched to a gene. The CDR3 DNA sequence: TGCAGTGCCCCAAAGACTAGCGGGAGGCAGCCCCGGGTAGTCGAGCAGTACTTC. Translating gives CSAPKTSGRQPRVVEQYF.

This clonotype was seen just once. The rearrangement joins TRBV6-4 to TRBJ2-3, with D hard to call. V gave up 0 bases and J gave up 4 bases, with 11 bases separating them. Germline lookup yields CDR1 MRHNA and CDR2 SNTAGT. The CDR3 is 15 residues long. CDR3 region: CASSDSGSSADTQYF. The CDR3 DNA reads TGTGCCAGCAGTGACTCGGGCTCATCGGCAGATACGCAGTATTTT.

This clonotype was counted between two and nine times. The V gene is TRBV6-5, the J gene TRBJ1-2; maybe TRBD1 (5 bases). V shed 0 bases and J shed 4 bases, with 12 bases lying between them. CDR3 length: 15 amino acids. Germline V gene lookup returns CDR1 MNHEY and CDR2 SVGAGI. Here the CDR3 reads CASSYSEGLSYGYTF. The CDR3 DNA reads TGTGCCAGCAGTTACTCAGAGGGGTTAAGCTATGGCTACACCTTC.

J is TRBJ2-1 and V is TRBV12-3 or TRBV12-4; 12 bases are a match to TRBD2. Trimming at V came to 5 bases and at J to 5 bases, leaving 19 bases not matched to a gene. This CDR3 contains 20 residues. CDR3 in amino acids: CASSPLKGRLAGDQDNEQFF. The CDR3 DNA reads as TGTGCCAGCAGTCCCTTAAAGGGGAGACTAGCGGGGGATCAAGACAATGAGCAGTTCTTC.

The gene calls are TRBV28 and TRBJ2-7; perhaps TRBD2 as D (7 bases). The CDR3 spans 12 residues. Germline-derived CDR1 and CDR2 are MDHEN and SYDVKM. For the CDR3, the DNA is TGTGCAGGGGGGGACAACGCCTACGAGCAGTACTTC. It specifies CAGGDNAYEQYF.

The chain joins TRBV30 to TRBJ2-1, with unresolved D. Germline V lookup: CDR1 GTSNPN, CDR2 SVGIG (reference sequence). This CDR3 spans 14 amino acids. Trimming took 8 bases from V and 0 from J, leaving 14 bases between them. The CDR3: CARSRGLSYNEQFF. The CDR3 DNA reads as TGTGCCAGATCTCGAGGCCTCTCCTACAATGAGCAGTTCTTC.

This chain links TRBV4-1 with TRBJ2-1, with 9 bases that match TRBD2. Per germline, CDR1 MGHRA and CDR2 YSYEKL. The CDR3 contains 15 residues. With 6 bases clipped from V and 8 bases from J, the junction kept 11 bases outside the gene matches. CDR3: CASRPLSGSRDEQFF. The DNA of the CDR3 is TGCGCCAGCAGACCCCTTAGCGGGAGTCGCGATGAGCAGTTCTTC.

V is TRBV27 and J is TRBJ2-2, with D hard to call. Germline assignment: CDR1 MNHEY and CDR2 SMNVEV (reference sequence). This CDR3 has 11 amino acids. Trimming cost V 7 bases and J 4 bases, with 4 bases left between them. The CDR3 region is CASTTTGELFF. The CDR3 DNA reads TGTGCCAGCACCACCACCGGGGAGCTGTTTTTT.

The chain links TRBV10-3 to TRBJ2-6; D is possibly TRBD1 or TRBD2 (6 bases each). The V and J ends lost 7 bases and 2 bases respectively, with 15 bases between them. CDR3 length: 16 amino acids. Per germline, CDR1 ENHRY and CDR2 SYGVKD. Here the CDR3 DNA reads TGTGCCATCACCTCGGGGGCGACTGCTGGGGCCAACGTCCTGACTTTC. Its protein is CAITSGATAGANVLTF.

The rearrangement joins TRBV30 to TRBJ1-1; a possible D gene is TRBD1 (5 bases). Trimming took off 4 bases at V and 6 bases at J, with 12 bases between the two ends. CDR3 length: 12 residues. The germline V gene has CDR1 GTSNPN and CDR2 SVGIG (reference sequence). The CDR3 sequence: CAWNPGTSEAFF. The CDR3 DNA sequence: TGTGCCTGGAACCCAGGGACGTCTGAAGCTTTCTTT.

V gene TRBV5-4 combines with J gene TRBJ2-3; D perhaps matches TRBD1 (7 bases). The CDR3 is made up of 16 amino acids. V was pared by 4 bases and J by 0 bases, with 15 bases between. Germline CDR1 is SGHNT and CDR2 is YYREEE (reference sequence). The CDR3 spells CASSREGGQSTDTQYF. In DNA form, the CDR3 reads TGTGCCAGCAGCCGCGAGGGGGGACAGAGCACAGATACGCAGTATTTT.